The rows below give T cell receptor beta chains drawn from one sample of a study of cytomegalovirus exposure and HLA in healthy donors. Some clones are missing from TCRdb's copy, which holds only in-frame ones; the method was immunoSEQ multiplex PCR. The table shows about 250,000 clones, with about 80% occurring only once. Sample: PBMCs. The source of these receptors is a girl aged 2 to 10 in good health and CMV-seronegative. CDR3s include the opening cysteine and the closing phenylalanine or tryptophan. D genes are given only for firm matches. Not every row has a clone size; where given, it reads once, few, many or a size class.

TRBD1,-,TRBV15,TRBJ2-7,CATSREPGQTYEQYF,TGTGCCACCAGCAGAGAGCCGGGACAGACCTACGAGCAGTACTTC
TRBD2,-,TRBV10-3,TRBJ2-5,CAISESGGSWETQYF,TGTGCCATCAGTGAGTCTGGCGGGAGCTGGGAGACCCAGTACTTC
TRBD1,-,TRBV15,TRBJ1-5,CATSRVEPGQGKYSNQPQHF,TGTGCCACCAGCAGAGTTGAACCGGGACAGGGGAAATATAGCAATCAGCCCCAGCATTTT
-,-,TRBV6-1,TRBJ2-5,CASSEKAGSETQYF,TGTGCCAGCAGTGAAAAGGCCGGGTCTGAGACCCAGTACTTC
TRBD2,-,TRBV5-1,TRBJ2-1,CASSLGLAGRNEQFF,TGCGCCAGCAGCTTGGGACTAGCGGGACGCAATGAGCAGTTCTTC
-,-,TRBV11-3,TRBJ1-1,CASSLGQSMNTEAFF,TGTGCCAGCAGCCTTGGGCAGAGCATGAACACTGAAGCTTTCTTT
-,-,TRBV11-2,TRBJ2-2,CASSLSLDTGELFF,TGTGCCAGCAGCTTATCACTGGACACCGGGGAGCTGTTTTTT
TRBD2,-,TRBV28,TRBJ2-2,CASSPPGGYGELFF,TGTGCCAGCAGCCCTCCGGGGGGTTACGGGGAGCTGTTTTTT
TRBD2,-,TRBV4-2,TRBJ2-7,CASSHSGTYEQYF,TGTGCCAGCAGCCATAGCGGGACGTACGAGCAGTACTTC
TRBD1,once,TRBV5-1,TRBJ1-2,CASSPGQGNYGYTF,TGCGCCAGCAGCCCCGGACAGGGCAACTATGGCTACACCTTC
-,-,TRBV7-9,TRBJ2-5,CSSSQGIGSLETQYF,TGTTCCAGCAGCCAAGGAATCGGGTCCCTAGAGACCCAGTACTTC
TRBD2,-,TRBV7-9,TRBJ2-3,CASSFPSGRPWGSDTQYF,TGTGCCAGCAGCTTCCCTAGCGGGAGGCCCTGGGGTTCAGATACGCAGTATTTT
TRBD1,-,TRBV6-1,TRBJ1-4,CASRPTTGWSEKLFF,TGTGCCAGCAGACCGACGACAGGGTGGTCTGAAAAACTGTTTTTT